This TCR beta chain was captured by sequencing in a study of cytomegalovirus exposure and HLA in healthy donors. Study-level information: About 77 million unique TCRs from HLA-typed donors made up an early data release. Membership in the Caucasian-associated ancestry cluster was found for 75% to 90% of roughly 400 genotyped donors. Whole-study findings and limits: V- and J-gene trimming in TCR beta was tied to a missense DCLRE1C variant by an analysis performed later.

V lost 2 bases and J lost 6; bases outside the gene matches: 11. The CDR3 covers 17 residues. The germline CDR1 and CDR2 sequences are MNHNS and SASEGT. Regarding this clone: Its antigen is unknown.

This PCR relied on a set of 60 Vbeta primers and 13 Jbeta primers. Generated by immunoSEQ multiplex PCR, the TCRdb table keeps only in-frame clones and is missing some. The sample has roughly 120,000 clones; nearly 70% are singletons. The sample taken for sequencing was PBMCs. The chain links TRBV6-1 to TRBJ1-5, with 9 positions matching TRBD1. This clonotype was obtained from a woman in her seventies in good health and CMV-seropositive. The CDR3 here is CASSEWGTGTGIQPQHF. Written as DNA, the CDR3 is TGTGCCAGCAGTGAATGGGGGACCGGGACAGGGATTCAGCCCCAGCATTTT.